The sequence of this T cell receptor beta chain was determined in a study of chemoradiotherapy in HPV16-positive cancers. Overall study results and limits: Only a couple of HPV16-positive patients supplied the functional HPV-specificity definition. During treatment, candidate HPV-specific clones and E7-related motifs expanded in tumor.

On this clone itself: Its target is not known.

Germline V CDR1 and CDR2: SNHLY, FYNNEI. There are 13 residues in the CDR3. Trimming cost V 4 bases and J 4 bases, with 10 bases left between them. Assay used: immunoSEQ multiplex PCR; TCRdb lists only in-frame clones, some missing. The table lists roughly 28,000 clones, about 90% of them singletons. Repeated repertoire sampling spanned the course of chemoradiotherapy. This material consisted of blood, taken from a patient who underwent chemoradiotherapy. This chain joins TRBV2 and TRBJ1-1; D unclear. The receptor comes from a human donor with HPV-associated anogenital cancer. The chain's CDR3 is CASSGRMSTEAFF. The CDR3 coding sequence is TGTGCCAGCAGTGGCAGGATGAGCACTGAAGCTTTCTTT.